This TCR beta chain was sequenced during a study of Graves' ophthalmopathy and Graves' hyperthyroidism. As for the study in general: Cases classed as stable hyperthyroidism had no ophthalmopathy within 18 months of follow-up. Whole-study results and caveats: Among expanded thyroid clonotypes above 0.001 frequency, most also occurred in blood. It was with approximately 70% sensitivity and 72.22% specificity that the model predicted ophthalmopathy progression.

Germline V lookup: CDR1 SGHRS, CDR2 YFSETQ. V lost 3 bases, J lost 5 bases, and 14 bases lay in between. This CDR3 spans 14 amino acids. RNA served as the template for amplifying TCR beta CDR3 regions. The first-round RT-PCR employed HTBI primers together with the Qiagen OneStep RT-PCR kit. A multiplex PCR was then performed as the second round. Each CDR3 protein gets one entry after TCRdb re-called the multiplex PCR reads with MiXCR. The sample lists about 1.1 million distinct CDR3 sequences, less than 45% occurring once. As concerns this clonotype: Its matching antigen is unknown.

It was on clinical symptoms, serum thyroxine, TRAb, thyroid ultrasound and orbital computed tomography that diagnosis relied. The receptor's source is an adult man with Graves' hyperthyroidism. The gene calls are TRBV5-1 and TRBJ1-1, with a weak D call TRBD1 (5 bases). Sequencing was carried out using peripheral blood or thyroid tissue (not recorded which). The CDR3 DNA reads as TGCGCCAGCAGCTCAAGTCAGGGTTGGACTGAAGCTTTCTTT. Encoded protein: CASSSSQGWTEAFF. The whole variable domain, filled in from reference TRBV5-1 and TRBJ1-1, reads KAGVTQTPRYLIKTRGQQVTLSCSPISGHRSVSWYQQTPGQGLQFLFEYFSETQRNKGNFPGRFSGRQFSNSRSEMNVSTLELGDSALYLCASSSSQGWTEAFFGQGTRLTVV.